A single sample is the source of the 27 T cell receptor beta chains below, sequenced in a study of T cell changes during pregnancy in multiple sclerosis (dated by TCRdb to the late 2010s). The protocol used for the library was the immunoSEQ multiplex PCR assay. Imported from immuneACCESS, the table was reduced by TCRdb to in-frame sequences with V and J called. These copies leave out some clones; in studies compared against another copy, an unresolved V gene accounts for under half, and the cause of the remainder is not known. A total of around 49,000 clones appear in this sample, about nine tenths of them only once. The top ten clonotypes cover about 0.6% of the sample. The material was CD4+ T cells from peripheral blood mononuclear cells, obtained after pregnancy. The source of these receptors is a female donor in good health, enrolled as a control in a pregnancy study.

The chain carries TRBV14 and TRBJ1-2; D remains ambiguous. V was shortened by 0 bases and J by 4 bases, with 15 bases between the two germline ends. The CDR3 loop spans 16 amino acids. Germline CDR1 reads SGHDN; CDR2 reads FVKESK. CDR3 in amino acids: CASSQEARIGFYGYTF. Written as DNA, the CDR3 is TGTGCCAGCAGCCAAGAAGCGCGAATAGGCTTCTATGGCTACACCTTC.

The chain's CDR3 is CSVRTGSYGGEAFF. As DNA, the CDR3 is TGCAGCGTTCGGACAGGGTCCTATGGGGGTGAAGCTTTCTTT. The chain links TRBV29-1 to TRBJ1-1; 8 bases align to TRBD1. This CDR3 comprises 14 residues. The V segment lost 5 bases and the J segment 7 bases; nucleotides outside the gene matches: 12. Germline V CDR1 and CDR2: SQVTM, ANQGSEA. Full variable domain (remainder filled in from reference TRBV29-1 and TRBJ1-1): SAVISQKPSRDICQRGTSLTIQCQVDSQVTMMFWYRQQPGQSLTLIATANQGSEATYESGFVIDKFPISRPNLTFSTLTVSNMSPEDSSIYLCSVRTGSYGGEAFFGQGTRLTVV.

The V gene is TRBV5-1, the J gene TRBJ1-2; 8 bases match TRBD1. Germline lookup yields CDR1 SGHRS and CDR2 YFSETQ. The CDR3 runs 17 residues. V trimming: 3 bases; J trimming: 0 bases; junction bases outside the gene matches: 10. CDR3 loop: CASSWTGTLTPNYGYTF. DNA of the CDR3: TGCGCCAGCAGCTGGACAGGGACTCTTACCCCTAACTATGGCTACACCTTC. Full variable domain (outside the CDR3, taken from reference TRBV5-1 and TRBJ1-2): KAGVTQTPRYLIKTRGQQVTLSCSPISGHRSVSWYQQTPGQGLQFLFEYFSETQRNKGNFPGRFSGRQFSNSRSEMNVSTLELGDSALYLCASSWTGTLTPNYGYTFGSGTRLTVV.

This chain joins TRBV30 and TRBJ2-4; TRBD2 is a possible D gene (6 bases). From germline, CDR1 is GTSNPN and CDR2 SVGIG (reference sequence). The CDR3 runs 14 residues. The germline V and J ends were trimmed by 7 bases and 7 bases, with 20 bases remaining between them. CDR3 region: CASLDLAEGNIQYF. The CDR3 coding sequence is TGTGCCTCCCTGGACTTAGCGGAGGGGAACATTCAGTACTTC.

The chain carries TRBV5-1 and TRBJ1-5; maybe TRBD1 (5 bases). V was shortened by 0 bases and J by 0 bases, with 7 bases between the two germline ends. CDR1 SGHRS and CDR2 YFSETQ come from the germline V gene. This CDR3 contains 15 residues. For the CDR3, the DNA is TGCGCCAGCAGCTTGGGGGGGGTTAGCAATCAGCCCCAGCATTTT. It encodes CASSLGGVSNQPQHF.

CDR3 sequence (DNA): TGTGCCAGCAGTTACACGGCGGCGGAGACCCAGTACTTC. Amino acids: CASSYTAAETQYF. The rearrangement joins TRBV6-5 to TRBJ2-5, with D hard to call. The length of the CDR3 is 13 residues. V lost 2 bases to trimming and J lost 5 bases, with 9 bases between them. Germline CDR1 reads MNHEY; CDR2 reads SVGAGI.

This clone appeared a few times. The rearrangement joins TRBV6-1 to TRBJ1-1; 9 bases are shared with TRBD1. Germline-derived CDR1 and CDR2 are MNHNS and SASEGT. The CDR3 is 13 residues long. Trimming cost V 2 bases and J 8 bases; bases outside gene matches: 3. CDR3 protein: CASSETGTGEAFF. Written as DNA, the CDR3 is TGTGCCAGCAGTGAAACCGGGACAGGGGAAGCTTTCTTT.

The chain is built from TRBV4-1 and TRBJ2-1; 8 bases fit TRBD2. Trimming removed 2 bases from V and 3 bases from J; junction bases left unmatched: 3. The CDR3 extends over 15 amino acids. Germline lookup yields CDR1 MGHRA and CDR2 YSYEKL. CDR3 amino acids: CASSQLTSVYNEQFF. The CDR3 DNA reads as TGCGCCAGCAGCCAATTGACTAGCGTCTACAATGAGCAGTTCTTC.

This chain connects TRBV19 to TRBJ2-2; 7 nucleotides match TRBD1. Germline CDR1 LNHDA, CDR2 SQIVND (reference sequence). The trim removed 4 bases at V and 6 bases at J, leaving 2 bases unmatched. This CDR3 is built from 13 residues. DNA of the CDR3: TGTGCCAGTAGTACCGGGACAGCCGGGGAGCTGTTTTTT. Its translation is CASSTGTAGELFF. Together with reference TRBV19 and TRBJ2-2, the CDR3 gives the full variable domain: DGGITQSPKYLFRKEGQNVTLSCEQNLNHDAMYWYRQDPGQGLRLIYYSQIVNDFQKGDIAEGYSVSREKKESFPLTVTSAQKNPTAFYLCASSTGTAGELFFGEGSRLTVL.

The rearrangement joins TRBV18 to TRBJ2-1; TRBD1 aligns across 9 bases. Germline V gene sequence: CDR1 KGHSH, CDR2 LQKENI. The trim removed 3 bases at V and 10 bases at J, leaving 7 bases unmatched. The CDR3 loop spans 14 amino acids. CDR3 region: CASSPQDRGREQFF. The CDR3 DNA sequence: TGTGCCAGCTCACCCCAGGACAGGGGACGGGAGCAGTTCTTC.

The V gene is TRBV28, the J gene TRBJ2-3; the D is unclear. The CDR3 totals 13 residues. Trimming cost V 5 bases and J 6 bases, with 12 bases left between them. Looked up from germline, CDR1 is MDHEN and CDR2 is SYDVKM. The CDR3 is CASSLRLRDTQYF. The CDR3 DNA follows: TGTGCCAGCAGTCTCCGCTTGAGGGATACGCAGTATTTT.

V usage is TRBV11-2 and J usage is TRBJ2-1; 8 bases map to TRBD1. CDR3 length: 13 amino acids. V lost 3 bases and J lost 8; bases outside the gene matches: 3. Germline CDR1 reads SGHAT; CDR2 reads FQNNGV. The CDR3 sequence: CASSLGQADEQFF. CDR3 coding DNA: TGTGCCAGCAGCTTGGGACAGGCGGATGAGCAGTTCTTC.

This clone occurred once. The CDR3 is CATSRGGGTYEQYF. In DNA form, the CDR3 reads TGTGCCACCAGCAGAGGAGGGGGAACCTACGAGCAGTACTTC. The rearrangement joins TRBV15 to TRBJ2-5; D may be TRBD1 (6 bases). The DNA end is more similar to TRBJ2-7, so the J call may be wrong. Germline CDR1 and CDR2: LNHNV and YYDKDF (reference sequence). The CDR3 has 14 amino acids.

This chain links TRBV5-4 with TRBJ2-1; no definite D call. The CDR3 has 15 amino acids. From germline, CDR1 is SGHNT and CDR2 YYREEE (reference sequence). Trimming pared 0 bases from V and 2 bases from J, leaving 9 bases between. The CDR3 DNA reads TGTGCCAGCAGCTTGGGAGGCGGAGCCTACAATGAGCAGTTCTTC. Protein product: CASSLGGGAYNEQFF. Full variable domain (outside the CDR3, taken from reference TRBV5-4 and TRBJ2-1): ETGVTQSPTHLIKTRGQQVTLRCSSQSGHNTVSWYQQALGQGPQFIFQYYREEENGRGNFPPRFSGLQFPNYSSELNVNALELDDSALYLCASSLGGGAYNEQFFGPGTRLTVL.

V usage is TRBV4-1 and J usage is TRBJ1-1, with D unresolved. This CDR3 has 16 amino acids. Germline values: CDR1 MGHRA, CDR2 YSYEKL. Deletions cut 6 bases from V and 6 bases from J, with 23 bases between. This CDR3 is CASRPNSRAGSSEAFF. CDR3 DNA: TGCGCCAGCAGACCCAACTCGAGAGCAGGATCCTCTGAAGCTTTCTTT.

The J gene is TRBJ2-1, the V gene TRBV19; 9 nucleotides align to TRBD2. The CDR3 loop spans 15 amino acids. Germline lookup yields CDR1 LNHDA and CDR2 SQIVND (reference sequence). V shed 7 bases and J 8 bases; nucleotides not matched to a gene: 12. The CDR3 loop is CASTLGLAGLDEQFF. Written as DNA, the CDR3 is TGTGCCAGTACCCTGGGGCTAGCGGGATTGGATGAGCAGTTCTTC.

This chain connects TRBV4-1 to TRBJ2-3; perhaps TRBD2 as D (6 bases). The V end lost 3 bases, the J end lost 3 bases, and 16 bases lay between the germline ends. There are 16 residues in the CDR3. The germline V gene has CDR1 MGHRA and CDR2 YSYEKL. The CDR3 nucleotides read TGCGCCAGCAGCCATCTAGGAGGTGGGAGGACAGATACGCAGTATTTT. It specifies CASSHLGGGRTDTQYF.

V and J are TRBV11-2 and TRBJ2-3; 15 nucleotides agree with TRBD2. There are 18 residues in the CDR3. From germline, CDR1 is SGHAT and CDR2 FQNNGV. V lost 0 bases to trimming and J lost 6 bases; unmatched junction nucleotides: 7. This chain's CDR3 is CASSLDRTSGGARDTQYF. Here the CDR3 DNA reads TGTGCCAGCAGCTTAGATCGGACTAGCGGGGGGGCCCGGGATACGCAGTATTTT.

In the case of this clone: Sequence at one end of the junction differs from germline and may be a read error. The chain couples TRBV6-1 to TRBJ2-5, with D possibly matching TRBD2 (5 bases). Per germline, CDR1 MNHNS and CDR2 SASEGT. The CDR3 consists of 12 residues. The CDR3 sequence is CASRETGRTQYF. As DNA, the CDR3 is TGTGCCAGCCGTGAAACGGGAAGGACCCAGTACTTC.

The gene calls are TRBV21-1 and TRBJ2-1; TRBD2 was called by the table and not checked on the DNA. TRBV21-1 is recorded as a pseudogene. This CDR3 region has 20 residues. CDR3: CASSKEGQGGTGVVENEQFF. The CDR3 DNA is TGTGCCAGCAGCAAGGAGGGTCAGGGTGGGACGGGAGTCGTGGAGAATGAGCAGTTCTTC.

This clone was observed once. The chain uses TRBV5-6 and TRBJ1-1, with 8 bases identical to TRBD1. Germline loops: CDR1 SGHDT, CDR2 YYEEEE. This CDR3 spans 14 amino acids. V dropped 4 bases and J dropped 4; count of bases not matched to a gene: 6. The CDR3 nucleotides are TGTGCCAGCAGCCCGACAGGGGTGGTCACTGAAGCTTTCTTT. Its protein is CASSPTGVVTEAFF. The complete variable domain, with remaining parts taken from reference TRBV5-6 and TRBJ1-1, reads DAGVTQSPTHLIKTRGQQVTLRCSPKSGHDTVSWYQQALGQGPQFIFQYYEEEERQRGNFPDRFSGHQFPNYSSELNVNALLLGDSALYLCASSPTGVVTEAFFGQGTRLTVV.

The chain links TRBV28 to TRBJ1-2, with 12 bases matching TRBD1. There are 17 residues in the CDR3. Germline V CDR1 and CDR2: MDHEN, SYDVKM. V shed 1 base, J shed 5 bases, and the junction held 8 bases outside the gene matches. The CDR3 region is CASSLLGTGGASYGYTF. As DNA, the CDR3 is TGTGCCAGCAGTTTATTGGGGACAGGGGGCGCTAGTTATGGCTACACCTTC.

This CDR3 is CASSQVQGGGYTF. The CDR3 DNA follows: TGCGCCAGCAGCCAAGTCCAGGGGGGCGGCTACACCTTC. This chain connects TRBV4-1 to TRBJ1-2; TRBD1 aligns across 7 bases. V dropped 1 base and J dropped 8; count of bases not matched to a gene: 4. Germline V gene sequence: CDR1 MGHRA, CDR2 YSYEKL. CDR3 length: 13 residues.

Only one count was recorded for this clone. Other nucleotide sequences in the sample specify the same CDR3. The rearrangement joins TRBV5-1 to TRBJ2-1, with 9 bases lining up with TRBD1. The V gene's germline CDR1 is SGHRS and CDR2 YFSETQ. The CDR3 is made up of 16 amino acids. J lost 2 bases, V lost 4 bases, and 7 bases had no gene match. This CDR3 is CASSLEGQGPYNEQFF. CDR3 nucleotides: TGCGCCAGCAGCCTGGAGGGACAGGGACCCTACAATGAGCAGTTCTTC.

V is TRBV6-5 and J is TRBJ1-6; D uncertain. The germline V and J ends were trimmed by 4 bases and 4 bases, with 5 bases remaining between them. CDR3 size: 13 residues. In germline, CDR1 is MNHEY, CDR2 SVGAGI. The CDR3 region has the DNA TGTGCCAGCAGTTTACAATATAATTCACCCCTCCACTTT. Protein sequence: CASSLQYNSPLHF.

This chain uses TRBV6-4 with TRBJ2-1; possible D gene TRBD1, 6 bases. CDR1 is MRHNA and CDR2 is SNTAGT in the germline V gene. Trimming took 6 bases from V and 4 from J, leaving 10 bases between them. The CDR3 totals 13 residues. The CDR3 DNA follows: TGTGCCAGCAGCCGGGACAAATACAATGAGCAGTTCTTC. Translated: CASSRDKYNEQFF.

The chain links TRBV5-1 to TRBJ2-3, with 11 bases fitting TRBD1. Germline CDR1 reads SGHRS; CDR2 reads YFSETQ. The CDR3 is 15 residues long. The V and J ends lost 5 bases and 2 bases, in that order; junction bases with no gene match: 4. The chain's CDR3 is CASRQGQGATDTQYF. In DNA form, the CDR3 reads TGCGCCAGCAGACAAGGACAGGGGGCCACAGATACGCAGTATTTT.